The 24 T cell receptor beta chains below come from one sample, sequenced in a study of T cells in localized non-small cell lung cancer. The assay was immunoSEQ multiplex PCR, and TCRdb's table has in-frame clones only and misses some. This sample carries more than 900 clones, more than 20% of them seen once, and the ten largest clones take approximately 8%. The specimen was lung tumor tissue, collected before any cancer treatment. The receptors here all came from a male donor aged 60 or over with stage II lung adenocarcinoma.

V is TRBV11-3 and J is TRBJ2-7; 15 nucleotides align to TRBD2. Germline CDR1 is SGHNT and CDR2 is YENEEA. This CDR3 has 17 amino acids. After removal of 5 bases from V and 0 bases from J, the junction contained 5 bases not matched to a gene. CDR3 region: CASSPGLAGGISYEQYF. The CDR3 DNA is TGTGCCAGCAGCCCTGGACTAGCGGGAGGGATCTCCTACGAGCAGTACTTC.

In DNA, the CDR3 is TGCGCCAGCAGTGAGGGCCCCCCTGGTGAGGCGGGGGGGTACTATGGCTACACCTTC. The encoded protein is CASSEGPPGEAGGYYGYTF. J is TRBJ1-2 and V is TRBV10-2; perhaps TRBD1 as D (5 bases). Per germline, CDR1 WSHSY and CDR2 SAAADI. Trimming took 2 bases from V and 3 from J, leaving 25 bases between them. The CDR3 totals 19 residues.

This clone appeared a single time. The chain couples TRBV18 to TRBJ2-1; 7 positions agree with TRBD1. From germline, CDR1 is KGHSH and CDR2 LQKENI. CDR3 length: 16 residues. The junction had 11 bases not matched to a gene; V was cut back by 3 bases and J by 6 bases. Here the CDR3 reads CASSPDRGGAGNEQFF. The CDR3 coding sequence is TGTGCCAGCTCACCCGACCGAGGGGGCGCAGGCAATGAGCAGTTCTTC.

The rearrangement joins TRBV6-8 to TRBJ2-5, with 8 nucleotides matching TRBD1. The CDR3 runs to 16 residues. V gave up 2 bases and J gave up 4 bases; unmatched junction bases: 9. Germline V gives CDR1 MNHGY, CDR2 SAAAGT. Written as DNA, the CDR3 is TGTGCCAGCAGTTACCCTCAGGGGGCAGGCGTAGAGACCCAGTACTTC. Translation: CASSYPQGAGVETQYF.

V gene TRBV30 combines with J gene TRBJ2-7, with TRBD2 as a possible D gene (6 bases). The germline gives CDR1 GTSNPN, CDR2 SVGIG (reference sequence). The V and J ends lost 4 bases and 4 bases respectively, with 14 bases between them. The CDR3 length is 13 residues. CDR3 nucleotide sequence: TGTGCCTGGACCCCGGGACTTGGGTACGAGCAGTACTTC. Translation gives CAWTPGLGYEQYF.

CDR3 sequence reads: CASSLFGTSGRVYNEQFF. Here the CDR3 DNA reads TGTGCCAGCAGCTTATTTGGGACTAGCGGGAGGGTTTACAATGAGCAGTTCTTC. The rearrangement joins TRBV11-3 to TRBJ2-1; 16 bases match TRBD2. CDR1 is SGHNT and CDR2 is YENEEA in the germline V gene. With 2 bases clipped from V and 4 bases from J, the junction kept 5 bases outside the gene matches. The CDR3 length is 18 residues. Full variable domain (missing parts from reference TRBV11-3 and TRBJ2-1): EAGVVQSPRYKIIEKKQPVAFWCNPISGHNTLYWYLQNLGQGPELLIRYENEEAVDDSQLPKDRFSAERLKGVDSTLKIQPAELGDSAVYLCASSLFGTSGRVYNEQFFGPGTRLTVL.

This clone was recorded a few times. This chain uses TRBV9 with TRBJ1-5; 8 bases agree with TRBD1. This CDR3 spans 15 amino acids. With V trimmed by 4 bases and J by 2 bases, 5 bases remained unmatched. Germline CDR1 is SGDLS and CDR2 is YYNGEE. The CDR3, as DNA: TGTGCCAGCAGCCGTCAGGGACAGGGCAATCAGCCCCAGCATTTT. Translated, it gives CASSRQGQGNQPQHF.

In its sample, this clone is medium-sized. The chain couples TRBV11-3 to TRBJ1-3; D gene unclear. The germline CDR1 and CDR2 sequences are SGHNT and YENEEA. The CDR3 covers 16 residues. V was trimmed by 5 bases and J by 0 bases, leaving 14 bases between them. CDR3 region: CASSQPPPNSGNTIYF. CDR3 bases: TGTGCCAGCAGCCAACCCCCACCTAACTCTGGAAACACCATATATTTT.

The CDR3 DNA is TGTGCCAGTAGTATAGATTCAAGGGGAGGCAATCAGCCCCAGCATTTT. Residues: CASSIDSRGGNQPQHF. This chain uses TRBV19 with TRBJ1-5; possible D gene TRBD1, 5 bases. Trimming shortened V by 0 bases and J by 2 bases, and 11 bases separated the two germline ends. CDR1 is LNHDA, CDR2 SQIVND, per germline (reference sequence). The CDR3 covers 16 residues.

This clone has more than one count but fewer than ten. The V and J genes are TRBV2 and TRBJ2-2; 11 bases map to TRBD2. The V gene end was trimmed by 4 bases and the J gene end by 5 bases; junction bases not matched to a gene: 3. Per germline, CDR1 SNHLY and CDR2 FYNNEI. This CDR3 region has 15 residues. CDR3: CASSVTSGSTGELFF. As DNA, the CDR3 is TGTGCCAGCAGTGTAACTAGCGGGAGTACCGGGGAGCTGTTTTTT. The full variable domain, rest sourced from reference TRBV2 and TRBJ2-2, is EPEVTQTPSHQVTQMGQEVILRCVPISNHLYFYWYRQILGQKVEFLVSFYNNEISEKSEIFDDQFSVERPDGSNFTLKIRSTKLEDSAMYFCASSVTSGSTGELFFGEGSRLTVL.

V gene TRBV18 combines with J gene TRBJ1-4; D is undetermined. CDR1 and CDR2 from the germline V gene are KGHSH and LQKENI. The V end was cut by 6 bases, the J end by 8 bases, with 22 bases between. The CDR3 runs 16 residues. CDR3 nucleotide sequence: TGTGCCAGCTCTACAATTCGATCCCCCGGGATGGAAAAACTGTTTTTT. Encoded protein: CASSTIRSPGMEKLFF.

The chain combines TRBV19 with TRBJ1-2; 11 nucleotides line up with TRBD1. Germline V gene lookup returns CDR1 LNHDA and CDR2 SQIVND (reference sequence). The CDR3 runs to 17 residues. V lost 7 bases to trimming and J lost 5 bases; unmatched junction nucleotides: 15. The CDR3 spells CASTRSTGQGAGYGYTF. The CDR3 DNA reads as TGTGCCAGTACCAGATCGACCGGACAGGGGGCAGGGTATGGCTACACCTTC.

This clone is medium-sized (0.01 to 0.1%) in the sample. This rearrangement joins TRBV11-3 to TRBJ2-3; 12 nucleotides match TRBD2. The V segment lost 3 bases and the J segment 7 bases; nucleotides outside the gene matches: 11. The CDR3 is made up of 17 amino acids. The germline gives CDR1 SGHNT, CDR2 YENEEA. In nucleotides, the CDR3 is TGTGCCAGCAGCTTGTCTTGGACTAGCGGGGACTGGAATACGCAGTATTTT. It is translated as CASSLSWTSGDWNTQYF. The full variable domain, rest sourced from reference TRBV11-3 and TRBJ2-3, is EAGVVQSPRYKIIEKKQPVAFWCNPISGHNTLYWYLQNLGQGPELLIRYENEEAVDDSQLPKDRFSAERLKGVDSTLKIQPAELGDSAVYLCASSLSWTSGDWNTQYFGPGTRLTVL.

V is TRBV11-3 and J is TRBJ2-3, with 9 bases fitting TRBD2. Trimming cost V 5 bases and J 2 bases; bases outside gene matches: 11. From germline, CDR1 is SGHNT and CDR2 YENEEA. This CDR3 contains 17 residues. CDR3 in amino acids: CASSPRGWTSDTDTQYF. The CDR3 DNA sequence: TGTGCCAGCAGCCCCCGGGGATGGACTAGCGACACAGATACGCAGTATTTT.

This clone was found a few times. The chain's CDR3 is CASSYRGDLTEAFF. The CDR3 nucleotides are TGTGCCAGCAGCTACCGCGGGGATTTGACTGAAGCTTTCTTT. This chain uses TRBV11-3 with TRBJ1-1; D is uncertain. There are 14 residues in the CDR3. Trimming cost V 4 bases and J 5 bases, with 14 bases left between them. The V gene's germline CDR1 is SGHNT and CDR2 YENEEA. Combining the CDR3 with reference TRBV11-3 and TRBJ1-1 gives the whole variable domain EAGVVQSPRYKIIEKKQPVAFWCNPISGHNTLYWYLQNLGQGPELLIRYENEEAVDDSQLPKDRFSAERLKGVDSTLKIQPAELGDSAVYLCASSYRGDLTEAFFGQGTRLTVV.

The chain is built from TRBV30 and TRBJ2-3, with D maybe TRBD2 (6 bases). Germline loops: CDR1 GTSNPN, CDR2 SVGIG (reference sequence). V was clipped by 4 bases and J by 1 base, with 18 bases between them. The CDR3 has 16 amino acids. In DNA, the CDR3 is TGTGCCTGGAACCCTGGGCGGGGATCGGGCACAGATACGCAGTATTTT. Protein product: CAWNPGRGSGTDTQYF.

This chain connects TRBV11-3 to TRBJ2-5; TRBD1 agrees at 12 bases. Trimming took 5 bases from V and 5 from J; bases not matched to a gene: 9. The germline V gene has CDR1 SGHNT and CDR2 YENEEA. The CDR3 is 16 residues long. The CDR3 sequence: CASSRVGGQGAETQYF. The CDR3 bases are TGTGCCAGCAGCAGAGTAGGGGGACAGGGGGCTGAGACCCAGTACTTC.

By sample share, this clone is medium-sized. The J gene is TRBJ1-1, the V gene TRBV11-3; perhaps TRBD1 as D (5 bases). Trimming stripped 3 bases from V and 0 bases from J, with 11 bases between. The CDR3 has 15 residues. Germline CDR1 is SGHNT and CDR2 is YENEEA. The CDR3 loop reads CASSLGGGMNTEAFF. The CDR3 DNA is TGTGCCAGCAGCTTGGGTGGGGGGATGAACACTGAAGCTTTCTTT.

In this sample, this clone turned up a few times. The chain links TRBV6-7 to TRBJ2-7; D is uncertain. TRBV6-7 carries the ORF label, with uncertain function. With 6 bases removed from V and 3 bases from J, the gap between germline ends came to 6 bases. CDR3 length: 11 amino acids. The DNA for the CDR3 is TGTGCCAGCAGATCATACTACGAGCAGTACTTC. Residues: CASRSYYEQYF.

J is TRBJ1-4 and V is TRBV28; no reliable D call. CDR3 length: 14 residues. V lost 5 bases and J lost 6, with 13 bases in between. Germline V lookup: CDR1 MDHEN, CDR2 SYDVKM. The DNA of the CDR3 is TGTGCCAGCAGTCCCAGCCCGTGGGATGAAAAACTGTTTTTT. Translating it yields CASSPSPWDEKLFF.

This clone was seen a few times. J is TRBJ1-1 and V is TRBV9, with D unresolved. The V gene's germline CDR1 is SGDLS and CDR2 YYNGEE. V was shortened by 0 bases and J by 0 bases, with 9 bases between the two germline ends. The CDR3 spans 15 residues. The CDR3 loop is CASSVGANMNTEAFF. The CDR3 DNA reads TGTGCCAGCAGCGTAGGAGCCAACATGAACACTGAAGCTTTCTTT. Drawing the rest from reference TRBV9 and TRBJ1-1, the complete variable domain is DSGVTQTPKHLITATGQRVTLRCSPRSGDLSVYWYQQSLDQGLQFLIQYYNGEERAKGNILERFSAQQFPDLHSELNLSSLELGDSALYFCASSVGANMNTEAFFGQGTRLTVV.

The V and J genes are TRBV9 and TRBJ2-3; D is ambiguous. The V and J ends lost 4 bases and 2 bases respectively, with 14 bases between them. The CDR3 runs 15 residues. Germline V gives CDR1 SGDLS, CDR2 YYNGEE. CDR3 bases: TGTGCCAGCAGCTTAAGCGTAAACCCCACAGATACGCAGTATTTT. Amino acid sequence: CASSLSVNPTDTQYF. Complete variable domain (other parts from reference TRBV9 and TRBJ2-3): DSGVTQTPKHLITATGQRVTLRCSPRSGDLSVYWYQQSLDQGLQFLIQYYNGEERAKGNILERFSAQQFPDLHSELNLSSLELGDSALYFCASSLSVNPTDTQYFGPGTRLTVL.

This clone was picked up a small number of times. This rearrangement joins TRBV10-2 to TRBJ1-3; D may be TRBD1 (5 bases). The CDR3 extends over 14 amino acids. V was cut by 5 bases and J by 0 bases, with 8 bases left in between. Per germline, CDR1 WSHSY and CDR2 SAAADI. CDR3 amino acids: CASSTGDSGNTIYF. The CDR3 nucleotides read TGCGCCAGCAGTACGGGGGACTCTGGAAACACCATATATTTT.

J is TRBJ1-2 and V is TRBV9; TRBD1 is a possible D gene (6 bases). The germline V and J ends were trimmed by 3 bases and 4 bases, with 13 bases remaining between them. The germline CDR1 and CDR2 sequences are SGDLS and YYNGEE. This CDR3 is 14 amino acids long. CDR3 in amino acids: CASSADGGAYGYTF. In nucleotides, the CDR3 is TGTGCCAGCAGCGCCGACGGGGGCGCCTATGGCTACACCTTC.